The rows below give T cell receptor beta chains drawn from one sample of a study of control samples from healthy donors and cancer patients. Generated by immunoSEQ multiplex PCR, the TCRdb table keeps only in-frame clones and is missing some. The data hold about 130,000 clones, with 90% observed a single time. Sequencing input: blood. Receptors originate from a man younger than 35 in good health. Each CDR3 is given with its conserved first and last residue. Fields, in order: D gene, J gene, clone size, V gene, CDR3 DNA, CDR3 protein. The D gene is left open where the match is weak. A clone size is listed for some rows: how often the clone was seen (once, few, many), or a class if it is expanded.

D gene: TRBD1
J gene: TRBJ2-6
clone size: .
V gene: TRBV5-8
CDR3 DNA: TGTGCCAGCAGCTTAGGGACAGGTAGAACCGCTGGGGCCAACGTCCTGACTTTC
CDR3 protein: CASSLGTGRTAGANVLTF

D gene: TRBD2
J gene: TRBJ2-2
clone size: once
V gene: TRBV29-1
CDR3 DNA: TGCAGCGTTGAAGGGACTAGCGGCTCCACCGGGGAGCTGTTTTTT
CDR3 protein: CSVEGTSGSTGELFF

D gene: .
J gene: TRBJ2-2
clone size: .
V gene: TRBV29-1
CDR3 DNA: TGCAGCGTTGAAGAGCGTGGGGAGCTGTTTTTT
CDR3 protein: CSVEERGELFF

D gene: .
J gene: TRBJ1-4
clone size: .
V gene: TRBV19
CDR3 DNA: TGTGCCAGTTCCTCTCTTGACAGTTTTGGGGAAAAACTGTTTTTT
CDR3 protein: CASSSLDSFGEKLFF

D gene: TRBD1
J gene: TRBJ1-3
clone size: .
V gene: TRBV28
CDR3 DNA: TGTGCCAGCAGTTTTCGGGACAGGGCTGGAAACACCATATATTTT
CDR3 protein: CASSFRDRAGNTIYF

D gene: .
J gene: TRBJ2-3
clone size: .
V gene: TRBV27
CDR3 DNA: TGTGCCAGCAGTCCCCATTCGAGAACTCTAGATACGCAGTATTTT
CDR3 protein: CASSPHSRTLDTQYF

D gene: TRBD2
J gene: TRBJ2-2
clone size: .
V gene: TRBV11-2
CDR3 DNA: TGTGCCAGCAGCTTATGGGGACTAGCGGGAGAGGCCGGGGAGCTGTTTTTT
CDR3 protein: CASSLWGLAGEAGELFF

D gene: .
J gene: TRBJ2-1
clone size: .
V gene: TRBV4-1
CDR3 DNA: TGCGCCACCACACTGGAAGCGGAGGGACCCCCCTACAATGAGCAGTTCTTC
CDR3 protein: CATTLEAEGPPYNEQFF

D gene: TRBD1
J gene: TRBJ1-5
clone size: .
V gene: TRBV5-8
CDR3 DNA: TGTGCCAGCAGCTATGGACAGGGTCAGGGCCAGCCCCAGCATTTT
CDR3 protein: CASSYGQGQGQPQHF

D gene: TRBD1
J gene: TRBJ2-7
clone size: .
V gene: TRBV5-1
CDR3 DNA: TGCGCCAGCAGCTTAGGGACAGGGCCTCGCGAGCAGTACTTC
CDR3 protein: CASSLGTGPREQYF

D gene: .
J gene: TRBJ1-1
clone size: once
V gene: TRBV19
CDR3 DNA: TGTGCCAGTAGTATAGCTTACAACACTGAAGCTTTCTTT
CDR3 protein: CASSIAYNTEAFF

D gene: TRBD2
J gene: TRBJ2-5
clone size: .
V gene: TRBV9
CDR3 DNA: TGTGCCAGCAGCCCGCGACTAGCGGAAGAGACCCAGTACTTC
CDR3 protein: CASSPRLAEETQYF

D gene: .
J gene: TRBJ1-2
clone size: .
V gene: TRBV6-5
CDR3 DNA: TGTGCCAGCAGTTACTCCCAGGAAGATACCTATGGCTACACCTTC
CDR3 protein: CASSYSQEDTYGYTF

D gene: TRBD2
J gene: TRBJ2-1
clone size: .
V gene: TRBV9
CDR3 DNA: TGTGCCAGCAGCGGGGGGACTAGCGTCAATGAGCAGTTCTTC
CDR3 protein: CASSGGTSVNEQFF

D gene: .
J gene: TRBJ1-1
clone size: .
V gene: TRBV12-5
CDR3 DNA: TGTGCTAGTGGTTTGGTATCTGGGGGAAACACTGAAGCTTTCTTT
CDR3 protein: CASGLVSGGNTEAFF

D gene: .
J gene: TRBJ2-7
clone size: .
V gene: TRBV15
CDR3 DNA: TGTGCCACCAGCCTTCAGTTAGGCTCCTACGAGCAGTACTTC
CDR3 protein: CATSLQLGSYEQYF

D gene: TRBD2
J gene: TRBJ2-1
clone size: once
V gene: TRBV6-2/TRBV6-3
CDR3 DNA: TGTGCCAGCAGTTTGTACCTGACTAGCGGGGGGAGCAATGAGCAGTTCTTC
CDR3 protein: CASSLYLTSGGSNEQFF

D gene: .
J gene: TRBJ2-1
clone size: .
V gene: TRBV19
CDR3 DNA: TGTGCCAGTAGTATTTCGGCGGGACCTTACAATGAGCAGTTCTTC
CDR3 protein: CASSISAGPYNEQFF

D gene: TRBD2
J gene: TRBJ2-1
clone size: once
V gene: TRBV18
CDR3 DNA: TGTGCCAGCTCTCCCGGGACTAGCGTTTCCTACAATGAGCAGTTCTTC
CDR3 protein: CASSPGTSVSYNEQFF

D gene: .
J gene: TRBJ2-3
clone size: .
V gene: TRBV4-1
CDR3 DNA: TGCGCCAGCAGCCAAGTTGGGGAAAATACGCAGTATTTT
CDR3 protein: CASSQVGENTQYF

D gene: TRBD1
J gene: TRBJ1-4
clone size: .
V gene: TRBV5-1
CDR3 DNA: TGCGCCAGCAGCCCCCAGGGACAGGTCAATGAAAAACTGTTTTTT
CDR3 protein: CASSPQGQVNEKLFF

D gene: .
J gene: TRBJ1-5
clone size: .
V gene: TRBV7-6
CDR3 DNA: TGTGCCAGCAGCTTAGGTGCAGCTAATAATGGCAATCAGCCCCAGCATTTT
CDR3 protein: CASSLGAANNGNQPQHF

D gene: TRBD2
J gene: TRBJ2-6
clone size: .
V gene: TRBV5-4
CDR3 DNA: TGTGCCAGCAGCCTGACTAGCGGGAGGGGGTCTGGGGCCAACGTCCTGACTTTC
CDR3 protein: CASSLTSGRGSGANVLTF